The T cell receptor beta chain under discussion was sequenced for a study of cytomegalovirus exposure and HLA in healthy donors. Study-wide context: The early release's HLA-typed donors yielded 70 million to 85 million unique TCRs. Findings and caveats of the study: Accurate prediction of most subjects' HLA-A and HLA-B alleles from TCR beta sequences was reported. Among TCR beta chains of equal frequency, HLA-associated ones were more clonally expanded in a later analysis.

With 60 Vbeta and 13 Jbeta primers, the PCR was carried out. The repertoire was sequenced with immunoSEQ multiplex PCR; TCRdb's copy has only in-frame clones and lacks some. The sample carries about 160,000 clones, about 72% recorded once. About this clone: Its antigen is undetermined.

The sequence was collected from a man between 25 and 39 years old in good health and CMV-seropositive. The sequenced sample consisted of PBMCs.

The CDR3 region is CASSSTGTGVYEQYF. The CDR3, as DNA: TGCGCCAGCAGCTCAACCGGGACAGGAGTCTACGAGCAGTACTTC. This chain uses TRBV5-1 with TRBJ2-7; 8 bases fit TRBD1. V lost 3 bases to trimming and J lost 3 bases; unmatched junction nucleotides: 8. The CDR3 is made up of 15 amino acids. Germline values: CDR1 SGHRS, CDR2 YFSETQ.